This TCR beta chain was captured in a study of OX40 agonist ivuxolimab in advanced cancers. For the study at large: Each patient was given ivuxolimab into a vein every 2 weeks, at 0.01 to 10 mg/kg. Study results and limitations: At 0.1 to 3.0 mg/kg, CD4+ and CD8+ blood T cells expanded clonally by week 6.

Using immunoSEQ multiplex PCR, the repertoire was profiled, and TCRdb retains in-frame clones only, with some absent. The table shows about 32,000 clones, with around 90% occurring only once. As for this clone: No antigen is known for it.

The TCR was taken from an adult with an advanced solid tumor such as melanoma, head and neck, liver or kidney cancer. Sequenced here: CD4+ or CD8+ T cells sorted from blood, sampled in a trial of the OX40 agonist ivuxolimab.

DNA for the CDR3: TGTGCCACCAGAAATAGCCGGGACTCCTACAATGAGCAGTTCTTC. Its translation: CATRNSRDSYNEQFF. The J gene is TRBJ2-1, the V gene TRBV6-5, with D maybe TRBD2 (5 bases). This CDR3 has 15 amino acids. Germline V gives CDR1 MNHEY, CDR2 SVGAGI. V shed 10 bases and J shed 0 bases, with 16 bases lying between them.